This TCR beta chain stems from a study of cytomegalovirus exposure and HLA in healthy donors. General study findings and limits: The classifier reportedly diagnosed cytomegalovirus status with high sensitivity and specificity. As immune exposure information, only CMV serostatus was available.

The PCR ran on 60 Vbeta and 13 Jbeta primers. Repertoires were generated with immunoSEQ multiplex PCR, while TCRdb's copy carries only in-frame clones and drops some. The data contain approximately 88,000 clones, 80% of them seen just once; the ten biggest clones take up approximately 2%. Remarks on this clone: Its antigen is currently unknown.

The ends were cut back, 5 bases at V and 4 bases at J, with 26 bases in the middle. This CDR3 has 18 residues. CDR1 is SGHVS and CDR2 is FQNEAQ in the germline V gene. V is TRBV7-8 and J is TRBJ1-1; no firm D call. The TCR originated in a man in his late teens or twenties in good health and CMV-seronegative. Sample: PBMCs. The DNA of the CDR3 is TGTGCCAGCAGCCCCCGACGATCGTTAGGCGGATACCCCACTGAAGCTTTCTTT. Its protein product is CASSPRRSLGGYPTEAFF.